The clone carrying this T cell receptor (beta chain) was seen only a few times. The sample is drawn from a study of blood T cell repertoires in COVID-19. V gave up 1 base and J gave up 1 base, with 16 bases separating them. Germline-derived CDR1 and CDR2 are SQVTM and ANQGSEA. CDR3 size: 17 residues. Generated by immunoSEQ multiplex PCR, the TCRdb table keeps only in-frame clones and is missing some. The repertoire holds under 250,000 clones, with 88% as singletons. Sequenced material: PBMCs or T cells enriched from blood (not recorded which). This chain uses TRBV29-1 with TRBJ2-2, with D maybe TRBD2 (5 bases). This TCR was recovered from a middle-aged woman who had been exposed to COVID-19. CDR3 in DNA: TGCAGCGTTGAAGGAGGGTTCCTCGGGTTGAACACCGGGGAGCTGTTTTTT. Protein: CSVEGGFLGLNTGELFF.